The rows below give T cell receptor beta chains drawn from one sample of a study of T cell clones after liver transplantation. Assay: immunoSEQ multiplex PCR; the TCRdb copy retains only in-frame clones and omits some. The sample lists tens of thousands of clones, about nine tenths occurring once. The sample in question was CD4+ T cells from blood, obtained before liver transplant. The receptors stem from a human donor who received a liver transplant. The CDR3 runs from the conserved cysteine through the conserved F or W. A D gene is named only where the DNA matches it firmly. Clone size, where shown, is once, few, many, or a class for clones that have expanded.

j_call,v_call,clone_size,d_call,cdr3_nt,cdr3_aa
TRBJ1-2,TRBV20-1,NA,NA,TGCAGTGCTAGGGGGACGGCGGACTACACCTTC,CSARGTADYTF
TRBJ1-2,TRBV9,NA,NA,TGTGCCAGCAGCGTCAGCTGGGGGGGCTATGGCTACACCTTC,CASSVSWGGYGYTF
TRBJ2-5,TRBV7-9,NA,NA,TGTGCCAGCAGCTCCTCGGCGTACCAAGAGACCCAGTACTTC,CASSSSAYQETQYF
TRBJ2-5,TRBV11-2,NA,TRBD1,TGTGCCAGCAGCTCTCTACCGACAGGGGGTCCGAGAGAGACCCAGTACTTC,CASSSLPTGGPRETQYF
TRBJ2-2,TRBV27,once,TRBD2,TGTGCCAGCATGGTAGGACTAGCGTCGCTGAACACCGGGGAGCTGTTTTTT,CASMVGLASLNTGELFF
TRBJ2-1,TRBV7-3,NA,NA,TGTGCCAGCAGCCCCCAATCGGCTTCAACCTACAATGAGCAGTTCTTC,CASSPQSASTYNEQFF
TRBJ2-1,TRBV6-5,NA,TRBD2,TGTGCCAGCAGTTACTCGGCGGGGGGATCTTACAATGAGCAGTTCTTC,CASSYSAGGSYNEQFF
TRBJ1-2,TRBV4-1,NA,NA,TGCGCCAGCAGCCAAGTAGAGGGTATCTATGGCTACACCTTC,CASSQVEGIYGYTF
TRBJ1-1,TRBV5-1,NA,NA,TGCGCCAGCAGCTTAACAGGGAACACTGAAGCTTTCTTT,CASSLTGNTEAFF
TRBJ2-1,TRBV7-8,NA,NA,TGTGCCAGCAGCTTAGGGGTCATAGCGGAAGAGCAGTTCTTC,CASSLGVIAEEQFF
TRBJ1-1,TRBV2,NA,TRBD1,TGTGCCAGCGATAGCGCGGGACAGGGTGAAGCTTTCTTT,CASDSAGQGEAFF
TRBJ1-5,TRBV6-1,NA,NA,TGTGCCAGCAGTGATAGCTTAAATTATCAGCCCCAGCATTTT,CASSDSLNYQPQHF
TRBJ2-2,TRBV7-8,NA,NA,TGTGCCAGCAGCCGAGTCGGCTCGAGTACCGGGGAGCTGTTTTTT,CASSRVGSSTGELFF
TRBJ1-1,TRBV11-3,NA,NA,TGTGCCAGCAGCTTAGGCGGCCTGAACACTGAAGCTTTCTTT,CASSLGGLNTEAFF
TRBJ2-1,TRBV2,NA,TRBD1,TGTGCCAGCAATCGGTTGGCAGGGGGCAATGAGCAGTTCTTC,CASNRLAGGNEQFF
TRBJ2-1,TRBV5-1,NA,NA,TGCGCCAGCAGCTTGGATACAGTTTACAATGAGCAGTTCTTC,CASSLDTVYNEQFF
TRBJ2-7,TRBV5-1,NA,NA,TGCGCCAGCAGCTTCGGAGGGAACTCCTACGAGCAGTACTTC,CASSFGGNSYEQYF
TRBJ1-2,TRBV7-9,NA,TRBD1,TGTGCCAGCAGCCTCGGACAGGAGAGCTATGGCTACACCTTC,CASSLGQESYGYTF
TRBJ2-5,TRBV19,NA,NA,TGTGCCAGTAGTAAGCGGACAAAACAAGAGACCCAGTACTTC,CASSKRTKQETQYF
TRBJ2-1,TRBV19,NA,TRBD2,TGTGCCAGTAGCGGGAGGGCCAATGAGCAGTTCTTC,CASSGRANEQFF
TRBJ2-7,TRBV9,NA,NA,TGTGCCAGCAGCGTTCGCTACGAGCAGTACTTC,CASSVRYEQYF
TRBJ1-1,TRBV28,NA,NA,TGTGCCAGCAGTTTTCGGGGAACTGAAGCTTTCTTT,CASSFRGTEAFF
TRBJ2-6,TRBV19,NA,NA,TGTGCCAGTACCCTCCAGGGTCCCGGGGCCAACGTCCTGACTTTC,CASTLQGPGANVLTF
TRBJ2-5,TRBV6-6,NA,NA,TGTGCCAGCAGTTACATAACAGACGGAGAGACCCAGTACTTC,CASSYITDGETQYF
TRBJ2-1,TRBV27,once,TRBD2,TGTGCCAGCAGTTTTTCCAGCGGGAGGGCCTACTCCTACAATGAGCAGTTCTTC,CASSFSSGRAYSYNEQFF
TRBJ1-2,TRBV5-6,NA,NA,TGTGCCAGCAGCTTGGCGGGGGGCGATGGCTACACCTTC,CASSLAGGDGYTF
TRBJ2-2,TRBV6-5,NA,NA,TGTGCCAGCAGTCCGGGACTCGGTTTTTCCGGGGAGCTGTTTTTT,CASSPGLGFSGELFF
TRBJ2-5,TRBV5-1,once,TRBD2,TGCGCCAGCAGCTTGGCTGTTGGGCGACTAGCGGGAAGCCCGACCCAGTACTTC,CASSLAVGRLAGSPTQYF
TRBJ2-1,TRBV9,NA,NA,TGTGCCAGCAGCCCAACTCGCTCCTACAATGAGCAGTTCTTC,CASSPTRSYNEQFF
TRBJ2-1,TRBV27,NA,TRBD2,TGTGCCAGCAGTTTCTTGACTAGCGGGGACAATGAGCAGTTCTTC,CASSFLTSGDNEQFF
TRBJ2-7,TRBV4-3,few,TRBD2,TGCGCCAGCAGCCTGGAACTAGCGGGAACCTACGAGCAGTACTTC,CASSLELAGTYEQYF
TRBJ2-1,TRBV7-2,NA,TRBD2,TGTGCCAGCAGCTTAGCTAGAGCGGGAGGAGGGCGCGGGGAGCAGTTCTTC,CASSLARAGGGRGEQFF
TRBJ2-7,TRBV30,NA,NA,TGTGCCTGGAGTGTACGGGGAGAGCAGTACTTC,CAWSVRGEQYF
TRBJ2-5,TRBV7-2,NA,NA,TGTGCCAGCAGCTTTATGGGGGGAGAGACCCAGTACTTC,CASSFMGGETQYF
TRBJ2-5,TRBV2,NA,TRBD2,TGTGCCAGCAGTCCCGAGACTAGCCGCTCCGGGGAGACCCAGTACTTC,CASSPETSRSGETQYF